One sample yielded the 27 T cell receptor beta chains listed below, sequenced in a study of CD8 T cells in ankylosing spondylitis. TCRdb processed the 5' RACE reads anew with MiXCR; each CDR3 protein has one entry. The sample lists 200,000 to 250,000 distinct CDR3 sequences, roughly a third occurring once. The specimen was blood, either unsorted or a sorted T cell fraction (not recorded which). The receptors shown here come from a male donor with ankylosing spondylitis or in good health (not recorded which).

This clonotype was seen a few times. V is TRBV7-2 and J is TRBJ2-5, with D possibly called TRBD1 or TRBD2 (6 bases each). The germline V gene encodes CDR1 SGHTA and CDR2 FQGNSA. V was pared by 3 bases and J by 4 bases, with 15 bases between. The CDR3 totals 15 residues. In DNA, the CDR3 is TGTGCCAGCAGCTTGCGAGGGGGGCGAGGAGAGACCCAGTACTTC. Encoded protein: CASSLRGGRGETQYF.

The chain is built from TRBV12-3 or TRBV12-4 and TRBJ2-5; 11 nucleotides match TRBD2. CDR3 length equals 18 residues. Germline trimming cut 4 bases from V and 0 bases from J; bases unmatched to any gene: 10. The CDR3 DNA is TGTGCCAGCAGTTACCCCCCGACTAGCGGGGCTTACCAAGAGACCCAGTACTTC. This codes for CASSYPPTSGAYQETQYF.

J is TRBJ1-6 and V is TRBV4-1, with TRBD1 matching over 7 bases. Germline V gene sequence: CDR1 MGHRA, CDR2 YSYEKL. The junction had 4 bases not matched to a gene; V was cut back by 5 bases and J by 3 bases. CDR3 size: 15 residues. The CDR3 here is CASSLGQSYNSPLHF. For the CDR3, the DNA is TGCGCCAGCAGCTTGGGACAGAGCTATAATTCACCCCTCCACTTT.

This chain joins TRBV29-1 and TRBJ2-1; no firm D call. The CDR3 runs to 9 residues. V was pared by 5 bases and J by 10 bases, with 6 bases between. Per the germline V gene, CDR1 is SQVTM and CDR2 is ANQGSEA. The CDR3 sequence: CSVPEEQFF. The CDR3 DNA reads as TGCAGCGTTCCGGAGGAGCAGTTCTTC.

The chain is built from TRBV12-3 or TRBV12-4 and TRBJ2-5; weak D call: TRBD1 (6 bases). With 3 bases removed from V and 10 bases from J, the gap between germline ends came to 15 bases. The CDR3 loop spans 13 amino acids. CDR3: CASSFGTTFGQYF. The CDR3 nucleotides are TGTGCCAGCAGTTTCGGGACAACCTTTGGCCAGTACTTC.

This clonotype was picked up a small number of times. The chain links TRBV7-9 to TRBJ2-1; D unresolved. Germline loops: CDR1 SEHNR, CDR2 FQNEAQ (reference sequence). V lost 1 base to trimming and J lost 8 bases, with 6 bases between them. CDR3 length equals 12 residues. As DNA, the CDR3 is TGTGCCAGCAGCTTAGGTGCCGATGAGCAGTTCTTC. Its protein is CASSLGADEQFF.

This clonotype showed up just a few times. The CDR3 sequence is CASSASGGASYEQYF. The CDR3 bases are TGTGCCAGCAGCGCCTCGGGGGGTGCCTCCTACGAGCAGTACTTC. J is TRBJ2-7 and V is TRBV9; 7 bases map to TRBD2. Germline V gene data show CDR1 as SGDLS and CDR2 as YYNGEE. The CDR3 extends over 15 amino acids. Unmatched junction bases numbered 6, after V lost 3 bases and J lost 0 bases.

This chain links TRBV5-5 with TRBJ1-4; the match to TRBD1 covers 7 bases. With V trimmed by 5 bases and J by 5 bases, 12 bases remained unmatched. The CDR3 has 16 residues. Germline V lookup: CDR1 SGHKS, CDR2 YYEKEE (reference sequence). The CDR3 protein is CASRTGWTGKNEKLFF. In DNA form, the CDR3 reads TGTGCCAGCAGGACCGGTTGGACAGGCAAAAATGAAAAACTGTTTTTT.

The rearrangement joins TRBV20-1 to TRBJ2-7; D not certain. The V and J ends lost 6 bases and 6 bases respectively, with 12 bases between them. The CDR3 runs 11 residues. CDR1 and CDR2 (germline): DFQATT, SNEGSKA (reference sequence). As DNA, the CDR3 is TGCAGTGCCACGGGTGGTGGCGAGCAGTACTTC. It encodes CSATGGGEQYF.

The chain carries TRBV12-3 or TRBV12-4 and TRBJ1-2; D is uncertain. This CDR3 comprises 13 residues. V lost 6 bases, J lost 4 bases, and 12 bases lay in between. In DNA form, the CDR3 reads TGTGCCAGCAGCCCACCGGCGGGCTATGGCTACACCTTC. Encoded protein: CASSPPAGYGYTF.

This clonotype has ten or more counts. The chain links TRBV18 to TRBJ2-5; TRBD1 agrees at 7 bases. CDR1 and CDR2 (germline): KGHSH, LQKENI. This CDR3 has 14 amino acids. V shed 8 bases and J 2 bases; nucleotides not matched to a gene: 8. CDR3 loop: CASRVTGNQETQYF. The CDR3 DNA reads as TGTGCCAGCCGGGTGACAGGGAATCAAGAGACCCAGTACTTC. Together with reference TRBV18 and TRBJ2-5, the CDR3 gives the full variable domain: NAGVMQNPRHLVRRRGQEARLRCSPMKGHSHVYWYRQLPEEGLKFMVYLQKENIIDESGMPKERFSAEFPKEGPSILRIQQVVRGDSAAYFCASRVTGNQETQYFGPGTRLLVL.

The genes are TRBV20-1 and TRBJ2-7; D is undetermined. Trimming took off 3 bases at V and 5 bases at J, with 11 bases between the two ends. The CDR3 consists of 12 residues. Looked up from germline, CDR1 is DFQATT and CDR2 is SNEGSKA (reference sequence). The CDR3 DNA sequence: TGCAGTGCTAGGCAGGCGGTCCACGAGCAGTACTTC. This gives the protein CSARQAVHEQYF.

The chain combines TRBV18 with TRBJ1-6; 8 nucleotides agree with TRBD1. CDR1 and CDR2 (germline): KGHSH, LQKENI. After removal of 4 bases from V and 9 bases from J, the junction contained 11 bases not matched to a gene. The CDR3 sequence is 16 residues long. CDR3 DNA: TGTGCCAGCTCACGGGGACAGGCGGACGTGGCTTCACCCCTCCACTTT. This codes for CASSRGQADVASPLHF.

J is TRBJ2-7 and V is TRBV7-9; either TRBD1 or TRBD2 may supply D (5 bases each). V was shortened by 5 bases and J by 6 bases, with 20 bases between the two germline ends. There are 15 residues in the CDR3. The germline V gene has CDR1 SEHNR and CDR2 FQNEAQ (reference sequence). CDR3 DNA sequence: TGTGCCAGCAGCGAGGGACGGCTTGGGGTCTCCGAGCAGTACTTC. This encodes CASSEGRLGVSEQYF.

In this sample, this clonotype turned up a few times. CDR3: CASSSWGLGPQETQYF. CDR3 nucleotides: TGTGCCAGTAGTAGCTGGGGATTGGGACCTCAAGAGACCCAGTACTTC. The V and J genes are TRBV19 and TRBJ2-5; D is possibly TRBD1 or TRBD2 (5 bases each). The germline gives CDR1 LNHDA, CDR2 SQIVND (reference sequence). Trimming took 4 bases from V and 2 from J, leaving 17 bases between them. CDR3 length equals 16 residues.

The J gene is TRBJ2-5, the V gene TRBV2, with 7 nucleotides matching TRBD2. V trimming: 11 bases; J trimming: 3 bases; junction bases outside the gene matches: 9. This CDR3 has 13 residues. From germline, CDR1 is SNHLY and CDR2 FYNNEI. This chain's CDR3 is CAGGSGGEETQYF. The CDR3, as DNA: TGTGCCGGGGGTTCGGGGGGAGAAGAGACCCAGTACTTC.

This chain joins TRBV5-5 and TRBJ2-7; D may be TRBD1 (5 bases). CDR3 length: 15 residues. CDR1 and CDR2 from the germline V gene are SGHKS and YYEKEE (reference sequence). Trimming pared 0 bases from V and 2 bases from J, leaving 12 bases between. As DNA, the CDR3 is TGTGCCAGCAGCTTGGTCTGGCAGGGTGCCTACGAGCAGTACTTC. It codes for CASSLVWQGAYEQYF.

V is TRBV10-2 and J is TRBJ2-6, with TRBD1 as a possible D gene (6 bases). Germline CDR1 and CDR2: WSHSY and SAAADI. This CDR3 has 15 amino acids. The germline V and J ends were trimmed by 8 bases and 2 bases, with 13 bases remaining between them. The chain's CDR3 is CASLSHRAGANVLTF. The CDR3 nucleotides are TGCGCCAGCCTTTCTCACAGGGCTGGGGCCAACGTCCTGACTTTC.

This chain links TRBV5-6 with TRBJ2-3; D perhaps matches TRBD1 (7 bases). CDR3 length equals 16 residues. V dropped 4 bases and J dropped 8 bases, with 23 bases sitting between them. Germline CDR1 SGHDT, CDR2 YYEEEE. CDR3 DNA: TGTGCCAGCAGCACGAGCACAGGGGCCAAGGGGGGTACGCAGTATTTT. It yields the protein CASSTSTGAKGGTQYF.

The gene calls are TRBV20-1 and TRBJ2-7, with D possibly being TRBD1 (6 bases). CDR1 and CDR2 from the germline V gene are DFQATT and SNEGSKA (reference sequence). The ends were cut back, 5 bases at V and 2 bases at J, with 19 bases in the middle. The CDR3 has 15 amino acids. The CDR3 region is CSAGEPRQVAYEQYF. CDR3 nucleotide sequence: TGCAGTGCTGGCGAGCCAAGACAGGTTGCCTACGAGCAGTACTTC.

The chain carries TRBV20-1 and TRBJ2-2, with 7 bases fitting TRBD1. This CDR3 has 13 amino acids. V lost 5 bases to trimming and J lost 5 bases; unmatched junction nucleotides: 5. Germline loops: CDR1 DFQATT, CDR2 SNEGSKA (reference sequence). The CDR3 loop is CSARTGQTGELFF. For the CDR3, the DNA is TGCAGTGCTCGGACGGGACAGACCGGGGAGCTGTTTTTT.

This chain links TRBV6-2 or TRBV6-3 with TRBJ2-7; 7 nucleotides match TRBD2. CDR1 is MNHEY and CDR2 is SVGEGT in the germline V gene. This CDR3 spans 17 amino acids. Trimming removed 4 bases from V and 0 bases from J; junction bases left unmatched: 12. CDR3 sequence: CASSSTPGRDYSYEQYF. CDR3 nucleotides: TGTGCCAGCAGTTCCACGCCGGGACGGGACTACTCCTACGAGCAGTACTTC.

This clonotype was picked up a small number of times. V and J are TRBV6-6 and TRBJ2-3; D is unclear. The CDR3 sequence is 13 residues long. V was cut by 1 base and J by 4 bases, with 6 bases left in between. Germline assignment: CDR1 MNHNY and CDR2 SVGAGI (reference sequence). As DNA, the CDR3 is TGTGCCAGCAGTTACTTTGGCCCAGATACGCAGTATTTT. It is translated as CASSYFGPDTQYF.

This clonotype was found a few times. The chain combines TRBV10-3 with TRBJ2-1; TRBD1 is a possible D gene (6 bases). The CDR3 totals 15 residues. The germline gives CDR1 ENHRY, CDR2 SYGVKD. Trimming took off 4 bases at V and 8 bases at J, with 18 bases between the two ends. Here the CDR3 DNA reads TGTGCCATCAGTGGACCGGACAGTCTGGTCGATGAGCAGTTCTTC. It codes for CAISGPDSLVDEQFF.

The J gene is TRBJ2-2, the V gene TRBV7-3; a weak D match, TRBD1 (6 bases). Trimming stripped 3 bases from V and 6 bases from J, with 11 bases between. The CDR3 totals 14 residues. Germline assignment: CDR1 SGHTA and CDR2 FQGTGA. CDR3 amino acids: CASSFGRGAGELFF. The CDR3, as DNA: TGTGCCAGCAGCTTCGGCAGGGGCGCCGGGGAGCTGTTTTTT.

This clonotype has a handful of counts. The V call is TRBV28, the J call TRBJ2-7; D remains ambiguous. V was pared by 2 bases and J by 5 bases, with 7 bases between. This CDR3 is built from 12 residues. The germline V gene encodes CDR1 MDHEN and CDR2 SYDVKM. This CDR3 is CASSLGTHEQYF. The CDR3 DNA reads TGTGCCAGCAGTTTAGGCACGCACGAGCAGTACTTC.

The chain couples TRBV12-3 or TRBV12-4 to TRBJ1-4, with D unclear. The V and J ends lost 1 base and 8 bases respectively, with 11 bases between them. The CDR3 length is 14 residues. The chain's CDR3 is CASSLVAGAEKLFF. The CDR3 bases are TGTGCCAGCAGTTTAGTGGCCGGAGCGGAAAAACTGTTTTTT.